The clone carrying this TCR beta chain was recorded at least ten times. Its matching antigen is unknown. CD8+CD57+ cell expansion, shown by flow cytometry, had occurred in the patients selected for sequencing. Patients uniformly had severe acquired aplastic anemia. All patients were therapy-naive when blood was sampled. The TCR beta profiling, which covered VDJ combination and CDR3 sequence, was carried out using genomic DNA as the template. TCRdb ran MiXCR on the reads and lists one entry per CDR3 protein. The sample has over 250,000 distinct CDR3 sequences, roughly 61% seen once. This entry comes from a study of CD8+CD57+ T cells in acquired aplastic anemia. Overall study results and limits: Around 30 sequences, all CD8+ CDR3, were shared between patients and controls.

V shed 2 bases and J 0 bases; nucleotides not matched to a gene: 12. The CDR3 spans 18 residues. CDR1 is SGHTA, CDR2 FQGNSA, per germline. This clonotype originated in a human donor with aplastic anemia. The chain uses TRBV7-2 and TRBJ1-2, with TRBD1 matching 7 bases. What was sequenced was sorted CD4+, CD8+, or CD8+CD57+ T cells (not recorded which) from PBMCs. As DNA, the CDR3 is TGTGCCAGCAGCTTATGGAGGACAGGCGGGCGGGCTAACTATGGCTACACCTTC. Its translation is CASSLWRTGGRANYGYTF.